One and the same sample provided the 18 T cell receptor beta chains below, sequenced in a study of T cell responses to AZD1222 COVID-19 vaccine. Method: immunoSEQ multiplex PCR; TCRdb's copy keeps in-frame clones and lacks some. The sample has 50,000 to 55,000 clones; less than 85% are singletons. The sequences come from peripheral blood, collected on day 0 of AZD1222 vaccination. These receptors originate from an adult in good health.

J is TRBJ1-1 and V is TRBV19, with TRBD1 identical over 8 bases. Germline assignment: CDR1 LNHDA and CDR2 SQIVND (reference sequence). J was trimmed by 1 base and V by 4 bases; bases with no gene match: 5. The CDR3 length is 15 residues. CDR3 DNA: TGTGCCAGTAGTACCCAGGGGGCGCAGAACACTGAAGCTTTCTTT. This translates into CASSTQGAQNTEAFF.

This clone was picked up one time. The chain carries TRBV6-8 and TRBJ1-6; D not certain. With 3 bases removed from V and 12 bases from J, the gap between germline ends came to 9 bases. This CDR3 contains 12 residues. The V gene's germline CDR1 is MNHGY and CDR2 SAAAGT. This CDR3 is CASSYGALPLHF. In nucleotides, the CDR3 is TGTGCCAGCAGTTATGGCGCGTTACCCCTCCACTTT.

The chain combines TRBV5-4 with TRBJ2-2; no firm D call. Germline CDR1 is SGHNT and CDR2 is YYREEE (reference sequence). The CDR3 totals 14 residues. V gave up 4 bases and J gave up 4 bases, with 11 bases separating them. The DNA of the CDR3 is TGTGCCAGCAGCGGCGGAAGGGCCACCGGGGAGCTGTTTTTT. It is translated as CASSGGRATGELFF.

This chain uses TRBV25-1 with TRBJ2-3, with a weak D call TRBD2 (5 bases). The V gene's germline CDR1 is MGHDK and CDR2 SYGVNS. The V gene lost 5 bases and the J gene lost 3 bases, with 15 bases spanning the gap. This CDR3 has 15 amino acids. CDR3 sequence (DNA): TGTGCCAGCAGTAGGACGGGCGGGTTGACAGATACGCAGTATTTT. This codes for CASSRTGGLTDTQYF.

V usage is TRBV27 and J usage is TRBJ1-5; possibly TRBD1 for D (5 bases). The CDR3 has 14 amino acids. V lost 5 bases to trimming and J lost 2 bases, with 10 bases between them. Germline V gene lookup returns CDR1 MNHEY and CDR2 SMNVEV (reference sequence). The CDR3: CASSPRGGNQPQHF. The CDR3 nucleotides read TGTGCCAGCAGTCCCCGGGGGGGCAATCAGCCCCAGCATTTT.

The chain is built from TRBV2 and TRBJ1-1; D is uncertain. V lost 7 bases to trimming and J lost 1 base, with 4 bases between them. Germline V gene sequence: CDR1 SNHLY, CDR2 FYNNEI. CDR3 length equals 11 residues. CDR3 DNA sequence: TGTGCCAGCAAAGCGAACACTGAAGCTTTCTTT. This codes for CASKANTEAFF.

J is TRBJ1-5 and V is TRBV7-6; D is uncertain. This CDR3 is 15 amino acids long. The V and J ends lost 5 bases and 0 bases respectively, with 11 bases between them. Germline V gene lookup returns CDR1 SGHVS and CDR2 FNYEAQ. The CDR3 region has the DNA TGTGCCAGCAGCCCCGGGATTCATAGCAATCAGCCCCAGCATTTT. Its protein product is CASSPGIHSNQPQHF.

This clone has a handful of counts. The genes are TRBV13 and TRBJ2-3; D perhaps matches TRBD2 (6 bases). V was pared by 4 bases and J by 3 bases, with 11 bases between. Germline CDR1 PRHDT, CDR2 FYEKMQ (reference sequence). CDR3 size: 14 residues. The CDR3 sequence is CASSSGGVTDTQYF. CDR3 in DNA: TGTGCCAGCAGCTCCGGAGGGGTGACAGATACGCAGTATTTT.

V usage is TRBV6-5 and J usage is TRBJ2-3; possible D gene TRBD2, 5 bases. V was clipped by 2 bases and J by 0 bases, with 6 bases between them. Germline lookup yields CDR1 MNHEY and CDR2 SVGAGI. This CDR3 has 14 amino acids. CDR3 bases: TGTGCCAGCAGTTACCGGGATAGCACAGATACGCAGTATTTT. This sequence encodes CASSYRDSTDTQYF.

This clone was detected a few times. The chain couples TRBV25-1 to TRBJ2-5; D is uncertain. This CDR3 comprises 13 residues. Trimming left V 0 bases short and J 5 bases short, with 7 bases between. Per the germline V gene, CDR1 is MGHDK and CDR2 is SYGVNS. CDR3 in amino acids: CASSEYSAETQYF. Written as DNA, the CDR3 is TGTGCCAGCAGTGAATATTCCGCGGAGACCCAGTACTTC.

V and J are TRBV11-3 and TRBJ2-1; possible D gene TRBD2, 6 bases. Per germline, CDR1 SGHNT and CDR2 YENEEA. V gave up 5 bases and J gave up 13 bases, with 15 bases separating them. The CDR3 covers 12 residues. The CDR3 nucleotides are TGTGCCAGCAGCCTGGGACTTATTGTTCAGTTCTTC. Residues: CASSLGLIVQFF.

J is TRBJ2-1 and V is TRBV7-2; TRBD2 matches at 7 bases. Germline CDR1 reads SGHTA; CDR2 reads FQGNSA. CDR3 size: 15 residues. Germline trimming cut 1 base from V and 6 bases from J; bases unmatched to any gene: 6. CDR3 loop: CASSLVWSSGNEQFF. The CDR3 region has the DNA TGTGCCAGCAGCTTAGTTTGGTCTAGCGGCAATGAGCAGTTCTTC.

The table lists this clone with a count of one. CDR3 in DNA: TGTGCCAGCAGCTCCGGGCGGACAGGGGGAGCTTTCTTT. Translation: CASSSGRTGGAFF. The chain uses TRBV7-8 and TRBJ1-1, with 10 bases identical to TRBD1. V lost 4 bases, J lost 10 bases, and 6 bases stayed unmatched. The germline V gene has CDR1 SGHVS and CDR2 FQNEAQ. This CDR3 has 13 residues.

In DNA form, the CDR3 reads TGTGCCAGCTCCTCAGGAGAGAGTGGTAATCAGCCCCAGCATTTT. It is translated as CASSSGESGNQPQHF. The V gene is TRBV19, the J gene TRBJ1-5; D remains unclear. Deletions cut 9 bases from V and 4 bases from J, with 19 bases between. Per germline, CDR1 LNHDA and CDR2 SQIVND (reference sequence). This CDR3 comprises 15 residues. Full variable domain (missing parts from reference TRBV19 and TRBJ1-5): DGGITQSPKYLFRKEGQNVTLSCEQNLNHDAMYWYRQDPGQGLRLIYYSQIVNDFQKGDIAEGYSVSREKKESFPLTVTSAQKNPTAFYLCASSSGESGNQPQHFGDGTRLSIL.

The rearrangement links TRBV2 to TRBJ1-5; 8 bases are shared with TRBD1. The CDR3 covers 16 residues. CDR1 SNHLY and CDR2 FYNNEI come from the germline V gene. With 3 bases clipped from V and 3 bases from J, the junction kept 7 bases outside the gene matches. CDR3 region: CASSEWGQEINQPQHF. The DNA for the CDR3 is TGTGCCAGCAGTGAGTGGGGACAGGAGATCAATCAGCCCCAGCATTTT.

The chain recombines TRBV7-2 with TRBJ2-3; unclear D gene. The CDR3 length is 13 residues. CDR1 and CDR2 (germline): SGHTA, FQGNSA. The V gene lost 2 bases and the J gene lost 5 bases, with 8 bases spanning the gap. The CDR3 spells CASSLQWGDTQYF. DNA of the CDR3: TGTGCCAGCAGCTTACAGTGGGGAGATACGCAGTATTTT.

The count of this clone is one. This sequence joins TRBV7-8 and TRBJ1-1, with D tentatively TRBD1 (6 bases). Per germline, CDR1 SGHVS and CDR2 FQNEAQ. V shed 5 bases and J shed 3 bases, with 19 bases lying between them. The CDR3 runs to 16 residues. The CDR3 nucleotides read TGTGCCAGCAGCCCGGATCGACTGACAGGCTACACTGAAGCTTTCTTT. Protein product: CASSPDRLTGYTEAFF. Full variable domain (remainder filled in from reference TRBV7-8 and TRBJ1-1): GAGVSQSPRYKVAKRGQDVALRCDPISGHVSLFWYQQALGQGPEFLTYFQNEAQLDKSGLPSDRFFAERPEGSVSTLKIQRTQQEDSAVYLCASSPDRLTGYTEAFFGQGTRLTVV.

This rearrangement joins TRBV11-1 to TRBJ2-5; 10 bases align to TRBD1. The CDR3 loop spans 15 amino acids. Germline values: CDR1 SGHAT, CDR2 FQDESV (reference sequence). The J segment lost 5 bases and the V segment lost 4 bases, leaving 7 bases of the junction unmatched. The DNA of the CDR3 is TGTGCCAGCAGCTCGGGGACAGGGGTAGGGGAGACCCAGTACTTC. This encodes CASSSGTGVGETQYF.